The 27 T cell receptor beta chains listed next were all sequenced from one sample in a study of PD-1 blockade in mismatch repair-deficient tumors (dated 2017 in TCRdb). The library was produced with the immunoSEQ multiplex PCR assay. The clones in this table, taken by TCRdb from immuneACCESS, are in-frame only. Not every clone is retained; where verified, under half of the shortfall comes from an unresolved V gene, and the cause of the rest is unknown. The sample includes around 100,000 clones, with under 90% observed a single time. Clones ranked in the top ten supply about 6.3% of the sample. The source material was peripheral blood, sampled approximately 35 weeks after starting pembrolizumab. Receptors were obtained from an adult with mismatch repair-deficient cancer.

V and J are TRBV5-1 and TRBJ2-5; 7 nucleotides match TRBD2. Germline trimming cut 0 bases from V and 0 bases from J; bases unmatched to any gene: 2. The CDR3 consists of 15 residues. Germline CDR1 reads SGHRS; CDR2 reads YFSETQ. In nucleotides, the CDR3 is TGCGCCAGCAGCTTGGCTAGCGGAAACCAAGAGACCCAGTACTTC. It translates to CASSLASGNQETQYF.

The rearrangement uses TRBV7-8 and TRBJ2-1, with D tentatively TRBD1 (6 bases). This CDR3 spans 15 amino acids. Trimming removed 5 bases from V and 6 bases from J, with 17 bases in between. Germline V CDR1 and CDR2: SGHVS, FQNEAQ. CDR3 DNA: TGTGCCAGCAGCCCACAGGGTTATCGTGGCAATGAGCAGTTCTTC. Protein sequence: CASSPQGYRGNEQFF.

V is TRBV2 and J is TRBJ2-7, with 8 bases that match TRBD1. Per the germline V gene, CDR1 is SNHLY and CDR2 is FYNNEI. The V segment lost 8 bases and the J segment 4 bases; nucleotides outside the gene matches: 10. The CDR3 has 14 amino acids. CDR3 bases: TGTGCCAGCGGAGGGACAGGCAAAGGATACGAGCAGTACTTC. This translates into CASGGTGKGYEQYF.

The chain employs TRBV5-8 and TRBJ1-5; tentatively, D is TRBD1 (5 bases). The germline V gene has CDR1 SGHTS and CDR2 YDEGEE. The CDR3 runs to 16 residues. Trimming cost V 0 bases and J 1 base, with 11 bases left between them. For the CDR3, the DNA is TGTGCCAGCAGCTTGGGGCAGGGACCCAGCAATCAGCCCCAGCATTTT. Its protein product is CASSLGQGPSNQPQHF.

The rearrangement links TRBV11-1 to TRBJ2-1, with 7 bases identical to TRBD2. The germline V gene has CDR1 SGHAT and CDR2 FQDESV (reference sequence). The CDR3 is 15 residues long. The V segment lost 6 bases and the J segment 9 bases; nucleotides outside the gene matches: 14. The DNA of the CDR3 is TGTGCCAGCAGGTCCACCAGGGCGGGAGTCGGTGAGCAGTTCTTC. Its translation: CASRSTRAGVGEQFF.

The gene calls are TRBV10-3 and TRBJ2-7; tentatively, D is TRBD1 (5 bases). Trimming left V 0 bases short and J 2 bases short, with 8 bases between. Germline V CDR1 and CDR2: ENHRY, SYGVKD. This CDR3 has 14 residues. CDR3 amino acids: CAISESPGPYEQYF. For the CDR3, the DNA is TGTGCCATCAGTGAGTCTCCAGGGCCCTACGAGCAGTACTTC.

The gene calls are TRBV28 and TRBJ2-2, with a tentative D call TRBD2 (7 bases). V lost 4 bases, J lost 3 bases, and 12 bases lay in between. This CDR3 has 15 residues. The V gene's germline CDR1 is MDHEN and CDR2 SYDVKM. CDR3 in amino acids: CASSSGGRDTGELFF. CDR3 nucleotide sequence: TGTGCCAGCAGTTCCGGGGGGCGGGACACCGGGGAGCTGTTTTTT.

V gene TRBV5-4 combines with J gene TRBJ1-4; D uncertain. Germline V gene lookup returns CDR1 SGHNT and CDR2 YYREEE (reference sequence). Trimming cost V 0 bases and J 0 bases, with 6 bases left between them. The CDR3 consists of 15 residues. CDR3 in DNA: TGTGCCAGCAGCTTGGGGGTTGCAACTAATGAAAAACTGTTTTTT. As protein: CASSLGVATNEKLFF.

The chain carries TRBV6-5 and TRBJ2-7, with 10 bases that match TRBD2. The CDR3 is 13 amino acids. Germline V lookup: CDR1 MNHEY, CDR2 SVGAGI. The V gene end was trimmed by 7 bases and the J gene end by 5 bases; junction bases not matched to a gene: 5. The CDR3 reads CASIPSGSDEQYF. CDR3 nucleotide sequence: TGTGCCAGCATCCCTAGCGGGAGCGACGAGCAGTACTTC.

The V call is TRBV9, the J call TRBJ2-1, with a tentative D call TRBD2 (5 bases). CDR1 is SGDLS and CDR2 is YYNGEE in the germline V gene. This CDR3 contains 14 residues. The V end was cut by 0 bases, the J end by 9 bases, with 13 bases between. This CDR3 reads CASSVAERNSEQFF. CDR3 in DNA: TGTGCCAGCAGCGTAGCGGAGCGGAATAGTGAGCAGTTCTTC.

The V and J genes are TRBV7-6 and TRBJ2-3; no reliable D call. Per the germline V gene, CDR1 is SGHVS and CDR2 is FNYEAQ. Trimming pared 1 base from V and 5 bases from J, leaving 7 bases between. CDR3 length: 13 amino acids. This CDR3 is CASSLDLGDTQYF. DNA for the CDR3: TGTGCCAGCAGCTTAGATCTTGGAGATACGCAGTATTTT.

The chain has TRBV5-6 and TRBJ1-2, with 8 bases lining up with TRBD1. Germline CDR1 reads SGHDT; CDR2 reads YYEEEE. The ends lost 6 bases at V and 9 bases at J; junction bases unmatched: 13. CDR3 length: 14 residues. CDR3 sequence: CASNPGTGLMRYTF. CDR3 in DNA: TGTGCCAGCAATCCTGGGACAGGCTTGATGCGCTACACCTTC.

This chain links TRBV7-2 with TRBJ1-2, with D possibly TRBD1 on 5 matching bases. Per germline, CDR1 SGHTA and CDR2 FQGNSA. V was trimmed by 4 bases and J by 6 bases, leaving 21 bases between them. The CDR3 extends over 16 amino acids. The DNA for the CDR3 is TGTGCCAGCAGCTCCCAGGACACGCTAGGATATGATGGCTACACCTTC. Amino acid sequence: CASSSQDTLGYDGYTF.

This rearrangement joins TRBV30 to TRBJ2-3; 11 nucleotides agree with TRBD2. Germline loops: CDR1 GTSNPN, CDR2 SVGIG (reference sequence). This CDR3 has 14 amino acids. With 5 bases clipped from V and 4 bases from J, the junction kept 5 bases outside the gene matches. As DNA, the CDR3 is TGTGCCTGGGTTAGCGGGAGGGCGGCAGATACGCAGTATTTT. Protein product: CAWVSGRAADTQYF.

The rearrangement joins TRBV7-9 to TRBJ1-1; D perhaps matches TRBD1 (5 bases). The V end was cut by 1 base, the J end by 4 bases, with 19 bases between. This CDR3 is 17 amino acids long. The V gene's germline CDR1 is SEHNR and CDR2 FQNEAQ (reference sequence). The CDR3 protein is CASSLVFQVRVGTEAFF. The CDR3 coding sequence is TGTGCCAGCAGCTTAGTTTTTCAGGTCAGGGTCGGCACTGAAGCTTTCTTT.

Concerning this clone: The junction and the germline gene differ at one end; a read error may be behind it. This chain joins TRBV29-1 and TRBJ1-2; tentatively, D is TRBD1 (5 bases). The germline CDR1 and CDR2 sequences are SQVTM and ANQGSEA. CDR3 length: 11 amino acids. The CDR3 DNA is TGCAGCGTTGAAGGGGACCGGGACCGGAGCTTC. Protein product: CSVEGDRDRSF.

The DNA of the CDR3 is TGTGCCAGCAGCTCCTCGGGACAGGGTTCCCTACACGAGCAGTACTTC. Translating gives CASSSSGQGSLHEQYF. V usage is TRBV5-4 and J usage is TRBJ2-7; 9 nucleotides align to TRBD1. There are 16 residues in the CDR3. V shed 3 bases, J shed 5 bases, and the junction held 12 bases outside the gene matches. Germline V gives CDR1 SGHNT, CDR2 YYREEE (reference sequence).

The rearrangement joins TRBV30 to TRBJ2-2; D remains ambiguous. V was shortened by 7 bases and J by 0 bases, with 6 bases between the two germline ends. This CDR3 spans 12 amino acids. Germline lookup yields CDR1 GTSNPN and CDR2 SVGIG (reference sequence). In nucleotides, the CDR3 is TGTGCCTTTTCACCGAACACCGGGGAGCTGTTTTTT. The encoded protein is CAFSPNTGELFF.

A single count supports this clone. The chain recombines TRBV19 with TRBJ2-5; TRBD2 aligns across 10 bases. Germline V gene lookup returns CDR1 LNHDA and CDR2 SQIVND (reference sequence). The CDR3 spans 17 residues. With V trimmed by 1 base and J by 5 bases, 10 bases remained unmatched. The CDR3 here is CASSIGSSGSQGETQYF. CDR3 coding DNA: TGTGCCAGTAGTATAGGATCTAGCGGGAGTCAGGGGGAGACCCAGTACTTC.

The chain carries TRBV7-2 and TRBJ2-7, with TRBD2 identical over 9 bases. V was clipped by 4 bases and J by 0 bases; unmatched bases: 4. This CDR3 spans 15 amino acids. Looked up from germline, CDR1 is SGHTA and CDR2 is FQGNSA. The CDR3 sequence is CASSYSSGTSYEQYF. In DNA, the CDR3 is TGTGCCAGCAGCTACTCTAGCGGGACCTCCTACGAGCAGTACTTC.

CDR3 nucleotides: TGTGCCAGCAGCTATCGGCAGGGCCTATACAATGAGCAGTTCTTC. Protein sequence: CASSYRQGLYNEQFF. The V gene is TRBV7-2, the J gene TRBJ2-1, with D possibly matching TRBD1 (5 bases). V lost 4 bases, J lost 4 bases, and 14 bases lay in between. The CDR3 is 15 amino acids. Germline CDR1 SGHTA, CDR2 FQGNSA.

The chain has TRBV27 and TRBJ1-1, with TRBD1 as a possible D gene (5 bases). There are 14 residues in the CDR3. Trimming took 4 bases from V and 0 from J, leaving 9 bases between them. CDR1 and CDR2 from the germline V gene are MNHEY and SMNVEV (reference sequence). Here the CDR3 reads CASSSQGMNTEAFF. The CDR3 nucleotides are TGTGCCAGCAGTTCCCAGGGTATGAACACTGAAGCTTTCTTT.

This rearrangement joins TRBV6-6 to TRBJ1-2, with D unclear. This CDR3 comprises 12 residues. The V end lost 10 bases, the J end lost 2 bases, and 11 bases lay between the germline ends. Germline CDR1 is MNHNY and CDR2 is SVGAGI (reference sequence). This CDR3 reads CANYQKNYGYTF. Here the CDR3 DNA reads TGTGCCAACTATCAGAAAAACTATGGCTACACCTTC.

The DNA of the CDR3 is TGTGCCAGCAGCCAGACTATCGGTCCGGGGGAGCAGTACTTC. Its protein is CASSQTIGPGEQYF. The gene calls are TRBV5-4 and TRBJ2-7; tentative D call: TRBD2 (5 bases). The V gene's germline CDR1 is SGHNT and CDR2 YYREEE (reference sequence). This CDR3 comprises 14 residues. Trimming cost V 4 bases and J 7 bases, with 18 bases left between them.

This chain joins TRBV19 and TRBJ1-4; the match to TRBD1 covers 8 bases. The germline V gene encodes CDR1 LNHDA and CDR2 SQIVND (reference sequence). CDR3 length: 14 amino acids. The junction had 1 base not matched to a gene; V was cut back by 2 bases and J by 5 bases. The DNA for the CDR3 is TGTGCCAGTAGTATAAGACAGGGGAATGAAAAACTGTTTTTT. Translated, it gives CASSIRQGNEKLFF.

The chain joins TRBV7-9 to TRBJ2-7; possible D gene TRBD2, 5 bases. Germline V gene sequence: CDR1 SEHNR, CDR2 FQNEAQ (reference sequence). The CDR3 has 14 amino acids. Trimming pared 1 base from V and 1 base from J, leaving 8 bases between. CDR3 protein: CASSLDQRSYEQYF. The CDR3 DNA reads TGTGCCAGCAGCTTAGATCAGCGGTCCTACGAGCAGTACTTC.

This rearrangement joins TRBV10-3 to TRBJ2-5, with TRBD1 as a possible D gene (7 bases). Germline V lookup: CDR1 ENHRY, CDR2 SYGVKD. This CDR3 spans 11 amino acids. V lost 10 bases and J lost 5, with 11 bases in between. The chain's CDR3 is CATRGTETQYF. The CDR3 region has the DNA TGTGCCACCAGGGGGACTGAGACCCAGTACTTC.